The entry below describes one T cell receptor beta chain. The specificity of this receptor is unknown. Base-call qualities are not available, and no considerably larger clone is one nucleotide away. TCRbeta CDR3 regions were amplified from genomic DNA by means of the immunoSEQ Assay, a bias-controlled multiplex PCR. The paper's processing steps were these. Nucleated cell counts per sample were estimated from amplification of reference gene primers within the assay. To quantify the absolute abundance of each unique TCRbeta CDR3 rearrangement, sequence reads were collapsed and filtered. For each sample, productive Simpson clonality was calculated by taking the square root of Simpson's diversity index across productive rearrangements. Held by TCRdb, this immuneACCESS table contains in-frame sequences only and omits some clones. Under half of the omission traces to an unresolved V gene where checked; the cause of the rest is unknown. Clone size and the V and J calls come from that table; the DNA yielded D and trimming. The sample data list about 88,000 clones, and 75% to 90% of these were observed just once. Roughly 15% of the sample goes to the ten largest clones.

The data originate from a study of blood T cell repertoires in COVID-19 (dated by TCRdb to 2020 to 2022). Describing the broader study: Collaborator samples came from the United States, Italy and Spain and covered acute and convalescent phases of COVID-19. The prospective study material was composed of cDNA or gDNA derived from T cells, B-cell-depleted T cells, or PBMCs. The samples were drawn from two sources: the first 160 participants of the ongoing ImmuneRACE study, and fewer than 1,500 subjects contributed by 6 global collaborators. Deeply sampled blood TCRbeta repertoires from subjects exposed to, actively infected with, or recovered from COVID-19 were included in the dataset. The repertoires were released in a freely available public database intended as a resource for research on the immune response to SARS-CoV-2. HLA class I and class II types, where available, came from metadata supplied by the sample provider rather than from assay-based typing. Sample metadata almost always included a de-identified subject ID, COVID-19 status, age in years and sex. The full study reports these points: The amount of clinical and demographic metadata varied by source and participant and was provided uncurated.

Each collaborating institution followed its own protocols to collect whole blood in K2EDTA tubes. Collaborator samples were shipped for TCRbeta analysis as frozen whole blood, isolated PBMCs, or DNA extracted from either sample type. The trim is 2 bases for V and 0 bases for J, with a gap of 13 bases between the germline ends. The CDR3 spans 17 residues, from the cysteine through the phenylalanine. This entry keeps only the CDR3 DNA: 51 bases, framed from base 1. The germline V gene gives CDR1 as MDHEN and CDR2 as SYDVKM. The sequenced sample consisted of peripheral blood. Recombination linked TRBV28 to TRBJ1-4, and TRBD1 may be the D gene, going by 5 matching bases. This receptor was identified in a male donor with acute or convalescent COVID-19. The CDR3 region reads CASSLPGGIATNEKLFF. The nucleotide sequence is TGTGCCAGCAGTTTACCCGGGGGGATCGCAACTAATGAAAAACTGTTTTTT. With all but the CDR3 taken from the reference TRBV28 and TRBJ1-4 genes, the full variable domain is: DVKVTQSSRYLVKRTGEKVFLECVQDMDHENMFWYRQDPGLGLRLIYFSYDVKMKEKGDIPEGYSVSREKKERFSLILESASTNQTSMYLCASSLPGGIATNEKLFFGSGTQLSVL.